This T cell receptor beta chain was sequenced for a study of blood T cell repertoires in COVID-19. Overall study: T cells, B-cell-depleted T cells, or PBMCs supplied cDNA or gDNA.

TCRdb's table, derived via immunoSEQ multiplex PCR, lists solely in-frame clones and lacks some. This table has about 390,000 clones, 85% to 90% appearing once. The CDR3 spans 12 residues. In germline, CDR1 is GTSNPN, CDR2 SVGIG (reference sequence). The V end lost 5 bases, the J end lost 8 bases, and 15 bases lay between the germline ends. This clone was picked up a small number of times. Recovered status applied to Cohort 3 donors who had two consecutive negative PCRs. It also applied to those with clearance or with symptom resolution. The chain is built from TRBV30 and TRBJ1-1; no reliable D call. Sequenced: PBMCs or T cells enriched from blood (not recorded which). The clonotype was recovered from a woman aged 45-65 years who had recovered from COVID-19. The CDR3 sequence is CAWGKVATEAFF. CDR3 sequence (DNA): TGTGCCTGGGGAAAGGTAGCAACCGAAGCTTTCTTT. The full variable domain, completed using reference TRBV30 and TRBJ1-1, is SQTIHQWPATLVQPVGSPLSLECTVEGTSNPNLYWYRQAAGRGLQLLFYSVGIGQISSEVPQNLSASRPQDRQFILSSKKLLLSDSGFYLCAWGKVATEAFFGQGTRLTVV.